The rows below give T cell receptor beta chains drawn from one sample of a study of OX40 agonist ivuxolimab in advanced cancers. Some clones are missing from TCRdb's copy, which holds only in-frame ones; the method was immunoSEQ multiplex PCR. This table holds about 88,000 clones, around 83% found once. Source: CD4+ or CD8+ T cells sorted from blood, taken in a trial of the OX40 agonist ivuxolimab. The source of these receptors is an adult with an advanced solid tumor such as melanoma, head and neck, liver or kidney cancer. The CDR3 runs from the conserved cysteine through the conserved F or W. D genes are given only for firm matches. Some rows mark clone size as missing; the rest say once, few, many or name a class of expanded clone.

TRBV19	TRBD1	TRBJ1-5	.	TGTGCCAGTGGGGACAGGCGTAGCAATCAGCCCCAGCATTTT	CASGDRRSNQPQHF
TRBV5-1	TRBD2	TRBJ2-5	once	TGCGCCAGCAGCTGGGCCTCGAGAGCGGGGGCCCAAGAGACCCAGTACTTC	CASSWASRAGAQETQYF
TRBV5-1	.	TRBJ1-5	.	TGCGCCAGCAGCTTGGATGGGCGGAGCAATCAGCCCCAGCATTTT	CASSLDGRSNQPQHF
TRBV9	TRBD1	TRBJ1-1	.	TGTGCCAGCAGCGACGGACAGGAGGATTCATTGGCGATATCCCCCCTGAACACTGAAGCTTTCTTT	CASSDGQEDSLAISPLNTEAFF
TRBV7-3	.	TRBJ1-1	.	TGTGCCAGCAGCTTCGCCCTGAACACTGAAGCTTTCTTT	CASSFALNTEAFF
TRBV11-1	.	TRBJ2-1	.	TGTGCCAGCAGCACGGCTTTGGGGACGCTGTCGTTCTTC	CASSTALGTLSFF
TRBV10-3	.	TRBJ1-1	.	TGTGCCATCAGTGAGGTGGGGCCCCTTGAAGCTTTCTTT	CAISEVGPLEAFF
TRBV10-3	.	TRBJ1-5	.	TGTGCCATCAGCAAGGACGGGAAGGGGCAGCCCCAGCATTTT	CAISKDGKGQPQHF
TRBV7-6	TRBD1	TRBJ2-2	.	TGTGCCAGCAGCACGGGACAGGGGCTCGGAAACACCGGGGAGCTGTTTTTT	CASSTGQGLGNTGELFF
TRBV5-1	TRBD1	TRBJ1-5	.	TGCGCCAGCAGCTTGCCAGGGGGCAAAAATAGCAATCAGCCCCAGCATTTT	CASSLPGGKNSNQPQHF
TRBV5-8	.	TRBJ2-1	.	TGTGCCAGCCTCAGTATCCTCCGTAGCATGGATGAGCAGTTCTTC	CASLSILRSMDEQFF
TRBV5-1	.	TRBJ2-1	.	TGCGCCAGCAGACTAAGCGGCAATTCCTACAATGAGCAGTTCTTC	CASRLSGNSYNEQFF
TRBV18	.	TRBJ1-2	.	TGTGCCAGCTCACCAAGAGAAGGCTGGCTCTATGGCTACACCTTC	CASSPREGWLYGYTF
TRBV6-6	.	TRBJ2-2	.	TGTGCCAGCAGCGCCCCGGTCCCCGGGGAGCTGTTTTTT	CASSAPVPGELFF
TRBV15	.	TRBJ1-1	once	TGTGCCACCAGCAGTCGGGGGACTGAAGCTTTCTTT	CATSSRGTEAFF
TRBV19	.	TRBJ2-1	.	TGTGCCAGTAAGAACAGCTACAATGAGCAGTTCTTC	CASKNSYNEQFF
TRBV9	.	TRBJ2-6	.	TGTGCCAGCAGCGCCGGAACCCCCCCCTCTGGGGCCAACGTCCTGACTTTC	CASSAGTPPSGANVLTF
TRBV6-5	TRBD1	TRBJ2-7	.	TGTGCCAGCAGAAGGACAGGGCCATACGAGCAGTACTTC	CASRRTGPYEQYF
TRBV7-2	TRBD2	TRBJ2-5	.	TGTGCCAGCAGCTTACTGGGGGGACTAGCGCCACAAGAGACCCAGTACTTC	CASSLLGGLAPQETQYF
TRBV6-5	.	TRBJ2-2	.	TGTGCCAGCAGGAGACAGCATTTTTCCACCGGGGAGCTGTTTTTT	CASRRQHFSTGELFF
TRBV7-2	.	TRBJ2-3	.	TGTGCCAGCAGCTTAGTGTGGGGCACAGATACGCAGTATTTT	CASSLVWGTDTQYF
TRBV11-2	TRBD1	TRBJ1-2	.	TGTGCCAGCAGCTGGACAGGCCTCTATGGCTACACCTTC	CASSWTGLYGYTF
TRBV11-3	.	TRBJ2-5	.	TGTGCCAGCAGCCTCCGGGGCCCGGGCGGAGAGACCCAGTACTTC	CASSLRGPGGETQYF
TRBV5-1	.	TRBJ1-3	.	TGCGCCAGCAGCTTGGCAGGGACTGGAAACACCATATATTTT	CASSLAGTGNTIYF
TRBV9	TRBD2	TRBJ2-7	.	TGTGCCAGCAGCGTAGATCCGGGAGGACGGTACGAGCAGTACTTC	CASSVDPGGRYEQYF
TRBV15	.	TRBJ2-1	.	TGTGCCACCAGCAGAGATCAAGACAGAAAATACAATGAGCAGTTCTTC	CATSRDQDRKYNEQFF
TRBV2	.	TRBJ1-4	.	TGTGCCGGCAGGATCGGTAATGAAAAACTGTTTTTT	CAGRIGNEKLFF
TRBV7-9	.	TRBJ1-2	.	TGTGCCAGCAGTGAGAACCCCGCGTCTAACTATGGCTACACCTTC	CASSENPASNYGYTF
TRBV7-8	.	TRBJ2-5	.	TGTGCCAGCAGCGTGGGCAGGGGAGAGACCCAGTACTTC	CASSVGRGETQYF
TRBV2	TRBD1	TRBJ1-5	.	TGTGCCAGCATGGGTACAGGGGGCAATCAGCCCCAGCATTTT	CASMGTGGNQPQHF
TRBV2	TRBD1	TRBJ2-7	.	TGTGCCAGCACTTGGACAGGGGGCGAGCAGTACTTC	CASTWTGGEQYF
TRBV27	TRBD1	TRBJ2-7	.	TGTGCCAGCTATACCGGGACAGGGCGCCAGTACTTC	CASYTGTGRQYF
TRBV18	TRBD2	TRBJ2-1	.	TGTGCCAGCTCACCCCCTCGGGCTAGCGGGGGCCGAGTAAGCAATGAGCAGTTCTTC	CASSPPRASGGRVSNEQFF
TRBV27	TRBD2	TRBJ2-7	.	TGTGCCAGCAGTGCGCGACTAGCGGGAGGTAGCGAGCAGTACTTC	CASSARLAGGSEQYF
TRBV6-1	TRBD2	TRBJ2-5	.	TGTGCCAGCAGTGGCTACGAGCGGGGAGCGCTACAAGAGACCCAGTACTTC	CASSGYERGALQETQYF
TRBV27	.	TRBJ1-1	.	TGTGCCAGCAGTTCCTCAGGGCTCTTGCTAAAACGGAACACTGAAGCTTTCTTT	CASSSSGLLLKRNTEAFF
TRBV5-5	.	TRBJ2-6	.	TGTGCCAGCAGCTTGGATGTGCCTTACTCTGGGGCCAACGTCCTGACTTTC	CASSLDVPYSGANVLTF
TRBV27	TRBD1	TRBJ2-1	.	TGTGCCAGCAGTTTCGTTCGGGACAGGGCTCCGTTCTTC	CASSFVRDRAPFF
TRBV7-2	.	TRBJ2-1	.	TGTGCCAGCAGCTTATTAAAGGTCGGCAAGTTCTTC	CASSLLKVGKFF
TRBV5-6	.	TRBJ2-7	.	TGTGCCAGCAGCTTGGGAATAAACCGGATCTACGAGCAGTACTTC	CASSLGINRIYEQYF
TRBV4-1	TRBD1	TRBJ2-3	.	TGCGCCAGCAGCCAAGACGGTCGGGACAGGGAGGCACGGCGCGACACAGATACGCAGTATTTT	CASSQDGRDREARRDTDTQYF
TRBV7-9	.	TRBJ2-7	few	TGTGCCAGCACCTTTCAGGGGTACGAGCAGTACTTC	CASTFQGYEQYF
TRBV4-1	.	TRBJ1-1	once	TGCGCCAGCAGCCCGGGCCTCTTGAGGAGGGAGGGGAACACTGAAGCTTTCTTT	CASSPGLLRREGNTEAFF
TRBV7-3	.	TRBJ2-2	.	TGTGCCAGCAGCTTACTCGGGCCAGCCGTGGCGTCCGGGGAGCTGTTTTTT	CASSLLGPAVASGELFF
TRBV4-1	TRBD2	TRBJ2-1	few	TGCGCCAGCAGCTTGCGGACTAGGGACTACAATGAGCAGTTCTTC	CASSLRTRDYNEQFF
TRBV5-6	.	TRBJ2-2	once	TGTGCCAGCAGCTTGACCAGTTACACCGGGGAGCTGTTTTTT	CASSLTSYTGELFF
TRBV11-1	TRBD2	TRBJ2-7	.	TGTGCCAGCAGCCAGCCCGGACTAGCGGGAGTAAAGCAGTACTTC	CASSQPGLAGVKQYF
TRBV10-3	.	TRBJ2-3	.	TGTGCCATCAGTGAGTCGAAGGGGGGACAAGATACGCAGTATTTT	CAISESKGGQDTQYF
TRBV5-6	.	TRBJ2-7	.	TGTGCCAGCAGCCAACCGGATGTCCTGTCGGAGCAGTACTTC	CASSQPDVLSEQYF
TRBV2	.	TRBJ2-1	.	TGTGCCAGCAGTCAGTGGGAGCAGTTCTTC	CASSQWEQFF
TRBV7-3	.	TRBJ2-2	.	TGTGCCAGCAGCTTATTTGGGACGACGAACACCGGGGAGCTGTTTTTT	CASSLFGTTNTGELFF
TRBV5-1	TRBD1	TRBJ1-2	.	TGCGCCAGCAGCCAGGGACAGGGCTATGGCTACACCTTC	CASSQGQGYGYTF
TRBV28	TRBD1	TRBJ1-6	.	TGTGCCAGCAGGGGACAGATCAATTCACCCCTCCACTTT	CASRGQINSPLHF